This section outlines one T cell receptor (beta chain) sequence together with its context. Its specificity is unknown. The data stem from a study of blood T cells in healthy people across ages. Overall study results and limits: Both naive CD4+ cell counts and diversity were greater in long-lived donors than in aged donors.

The authors ran a second PCR of about 6 to 12 cycles using a sample-barcoded 5' primer and a J-beta primer mix. TCRdb re-called the 5' RACE reads with MiXCR, one entry per CDR3 protein. This sample has 700,000 to 850,000 distinct CDR3 sequences; about 55% occur once, and the top ten carry around 41%. The CDR3 is made up of 14 amino acids. V dropped 6 bases and J dropped 4; count of bases not matched to a gene: 7. V and J are TRBV12-3 or TRBV12-4 and TRBJ2-7; 9 nucleotides line up with TRBD2. Sequences were obtained from blood. The source is a man at least 80 years old in good health. CDR3 residues: CASRMGTSSYEQYF. The CDR3 DNA is TGTGCCAGCAGGATGGGGACTAGCTCGTACGAGCAGTACTTC.